This is a list of T cell receptor beta chains from one sample in a study of cytomegalovirus exposure and HLA in healthy donors. Data came from immunoSEQ multiplex PCR; TCRdb stores just in-frame clones and leaves some out. The data contain 110,000 to 150,000 clones, roughly four fifths of them singletons. Sequenced input: PBMCs. Source of these receptors: a man younger than 30 in good health and CMV-seropositive. The CDR3 runs from the conserved cysteine through the conserved F or W. The size entry is marked missing in some rows and otherwise reads once, few, many or a size class.

v_call: TRBV29-1
clone_size: -
cdr3_aa: CSAVTGTTNEKLFF

v_call: TRBV10-2
clone_size: -
cdr3_aa: CASSGYSNQPQHF

v_call: TRBV4-1
clone_size: -
cdr3_aa: CASSQGGGEQYF

v_call: TRBV27
clone_size: -
cdr3_aa: CASSFLDTQYF

v_call: TRBV6-5
clone_size: -
cdr3_aa: CASSYTTSYEQYF

v_call: TRBV27
clone_size: few
cdr3_aa: CASSLTGGSYNEQFF

v_call: TRBV28
clone_size: -
cdr3_aa: CASSFRSYEQYF

v_call: TRBV29-1
clone_size: -
cdr3_aa: CSVGTGGNTDTQYF

v_call: TRBV7-9
clone_size: once
cdr3_aa: CASSPDAGANGYTF

v_call: TRBV10-2
clone_size: -
cdr3_aa: CASLPAGSSYEQYF

v_call: TRBV25-1
clone_size: -
cdr3_aa: CASSERTGGGGNNEQFF

v_call: TRBV5-1
clone_size: -
cdr3_aa: CASSSPGGTNEKLFF

v_call: TRBV19
clone_size: -
cdr3_aa: CASSMGGNEQFF

v_call: TRBV27
clone_size: once
cdr3_aa: CASSLYAGAGTGELFF

v_call: TRBV30
clone_size: -
cdr3_aa: CAWSVLGGTEAFF

v_call: TRBV27
clone_size: -
cdr3_aa: CASSLSGLAGEQYF

v_call: TRBV5-1
clone_size: -
cdr3_aa: CASSLKAGDYEQYF

v_call: TRBV19
clone_size: -
cdr3_aa: CASSFEGGVTEAFF

v_call: TRBV29-1
clone_size: -
cdr3_aa: CSARQANTGELFF

v_call: TRBV4-1
clone_size: once
cdr3_aa: CASSQYPGGNYGYTF

v_call: TRBV19
clone_size: few
cdr3_aa: CASSAGYGSYEQYF

v_call: TRBV19
clone_size: -
cdr3_aa: CASTISGRHTDTQYF

v_call: TRBV5-1
clone_size: -
cdr3_aa: CASSFTGGVYGYTF

v_call: TRBV29-1
clone_size: -
cdr3_aa: CSVEPTGAGNTIYF

v_call: TRBV25-1
clone_size: -
cdr3_aa: CASRRGTVNTEAFF

v_call: TRBV27
clone_size: -
cdr3_aa: CASSLFPGETQYF

v_call: TRBV6-1
clone_size: -
cdr3_aa: CASSEAHSEYEQFF

v_call: TRBV28
clone_size: -
cdr3_aa: CASSTLQGQSEKLFF

v_call: TRBV28
clone_size: -
cdr3_aa: CASGRIDRGGGYTF

v_call: TRBV25-1
clone_size: few
cdr3_aa: CASKSTLRGRSEQYF

v_call: TRBV7-2
clone_size: -
cdr3_aa: CASSPGRGNTEAFF

v_call: TRBV4-2
clone_size: -
cdr3_aa: CASSQGTSGGYEQYF

v_call: TRBV18
clone_size: -
cdr3_aa: CASSPPRGRDKHTEAFF

v_call: TRBV6-5
clone_size: few
cdr3_aa: CASSRGGREKLFF

v_call: TRBV19
clone_size: -
cdr3_aa: CASKTSGPSYNEQFF

v_call: TRBV19
clone_size: -
cdr3_aa: CASSVKTGLTYEQYF

v_call: TRBV28
clone_size: few
cdr3_aa: CASSVRLAAYEQYF

v_call: TRBV18
clone_size: -
cdr3_aa: CASSPGTGINQPQHF

v_call: TRBV4-1
clone_size: -
cdr3_aa: CASSQGSLGDLFF

v_call: TRBV11-1
clone_size: -
cdr3_aa: CASVERSGGKETQYF

v_call: TRBV2
clone_size: -
cdr3_aa: CASLGQVNQPQHF

v_call: TRBV5-6
clone_size: -
cdr3_aa: CASSLAGWGEQFF

v_call: TRBV18
clone_size: -
cdr3_aa: CASSPRRRQDNEQFF

v_call: TRBV5-4
clone_size: once
cdr3_aa: CASSSGTTGGEQYF

v_call: TRBV11-2
clone_size: once
cdr3_aa: CASSRSGRAGELFF

v_call: TRBV29-1
clone_size: -
cdr3_aa: CSVGPGLQETQYF

v_call: TRBV29-1
clone_size: -
cdr3_aa: CSVEFSSGRGRTYNEQFF

v_call: TRBV5-8
clone_size: -
cdr3_aa: CASSLVWTEEHEQYF

v_call: TRBV5-1
clone_size: once
cdr3_aa: CASRSPLNGTEAFF

v_call: TRBV28
clone_size: -
cdr3_aa: CASIPLTSGRASSYEQYF

v_call: TRBV6-5
clone_size: few
cdr3_aa: CASSQGDYGYTF

v_call: TRBV6-5
clone_size: -
cdr3_aa: CASRPTGGYSYDTF

v_call: TRBV5-6
clone_size: -
cdr3_aa: CASSRLGAGPYEQYF

v_call: TRBV11-2
clone_size: -
cdr3_aa: CASSLDRAFF

v_call: TRBV7-8
clone_size: -
cdr3_aa: CASSSDSGSTYEQYF